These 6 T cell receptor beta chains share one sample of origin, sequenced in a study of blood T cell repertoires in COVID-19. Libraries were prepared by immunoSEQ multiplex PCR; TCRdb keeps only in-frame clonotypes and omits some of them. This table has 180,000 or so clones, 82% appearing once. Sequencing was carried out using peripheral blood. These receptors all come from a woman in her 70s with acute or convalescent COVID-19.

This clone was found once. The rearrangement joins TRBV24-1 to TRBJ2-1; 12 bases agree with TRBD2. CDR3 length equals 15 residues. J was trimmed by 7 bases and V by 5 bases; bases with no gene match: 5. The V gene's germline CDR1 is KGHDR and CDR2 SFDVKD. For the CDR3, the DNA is TGTGCCACCAGTGGACTAGCGGGAGACGAAAATGAGCAGTTCTTC. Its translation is CATSGLAGDENEQFF.

CDR3 coding DNA: TGCGCCAGCAGCCAATGGGAGGGCACGAACACTGAAGCTTTCTTT. Translated: CASSQWEGTNTEAFF. J is TRBJ1-1 and V is TRBV4-1; D uncertain. V dropped 2 bases and J dropped 1 base, with 11 bases sitting between them. Germline V gene data show CDR1 as MGHRA and CDR2 as YSYEKL. This CDR3 is built from 15 residues.

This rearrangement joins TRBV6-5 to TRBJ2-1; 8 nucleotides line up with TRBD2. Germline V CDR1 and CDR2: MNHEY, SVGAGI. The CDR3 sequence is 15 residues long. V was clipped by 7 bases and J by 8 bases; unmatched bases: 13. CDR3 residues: CASTGGGPVSYEQFF. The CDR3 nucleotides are TGTGCCAGCACCGGCGGGGGGCCCGTATCATATGAGCAGTTCTTC.

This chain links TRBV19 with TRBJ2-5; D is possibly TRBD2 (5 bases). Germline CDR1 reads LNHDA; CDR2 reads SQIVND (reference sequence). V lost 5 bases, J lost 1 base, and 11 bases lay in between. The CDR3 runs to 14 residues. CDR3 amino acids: CASSPGMIQETQYF. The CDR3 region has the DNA TGTGCCAGTAGTCCGGGGATGATCCAAGAGACCCAGTACTTC.

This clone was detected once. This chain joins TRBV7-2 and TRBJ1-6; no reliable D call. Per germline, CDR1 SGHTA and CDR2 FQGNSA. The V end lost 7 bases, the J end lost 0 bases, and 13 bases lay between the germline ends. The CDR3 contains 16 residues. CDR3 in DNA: TGTGCCAGCACCTTGGAAGGGAGCTCCTATAATTCACCCCTCCACTTT. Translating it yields CASTLEGSSYNSPLHF.

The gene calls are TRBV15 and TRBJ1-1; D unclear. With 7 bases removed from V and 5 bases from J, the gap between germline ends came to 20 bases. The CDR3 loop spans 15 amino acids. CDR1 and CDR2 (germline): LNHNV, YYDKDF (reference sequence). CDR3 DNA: TGTGCCACCAACCGCCCCACAAGTCCGGGGACTGAAGCTTTCTTT. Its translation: CATNRPTSPGTEAFF.